Listed here is a single T cell receptor beta chain. From germline, CDR1 is MGHRA and CDR2 YSYEKL. The V end was cut by 2 bases, the J end by 1 base, with 21 bases between. CDR3 length: 19 residues. TCRdb's copy holds only in-frame clones and misses some; the assay was immunoSEQ multiplex PCR. The sample carries around 1.6 million clones, 98% recorded once. These data belong to a study of shared clonotypes between healthy human individuals. The V and J genes are TRBV4-1 and TRBJ2-4; D may be TRBD1 or TRBD2 (5 bases each). Sequencing input: naive CD4+ T cells sorted from blood. Subset denoted: CD45RA+ positively selected. The clonotype comes from a man between 25 and 39 years old in good health. The chain's CDR3 is CASSQPTRVRGVAKNIQYF. The CDR3 DNA is TGCGCCAGCAGCCAACCCACCCGGGTGAGAGGGGTGGCCAAAAACATTCAGTACTTC.